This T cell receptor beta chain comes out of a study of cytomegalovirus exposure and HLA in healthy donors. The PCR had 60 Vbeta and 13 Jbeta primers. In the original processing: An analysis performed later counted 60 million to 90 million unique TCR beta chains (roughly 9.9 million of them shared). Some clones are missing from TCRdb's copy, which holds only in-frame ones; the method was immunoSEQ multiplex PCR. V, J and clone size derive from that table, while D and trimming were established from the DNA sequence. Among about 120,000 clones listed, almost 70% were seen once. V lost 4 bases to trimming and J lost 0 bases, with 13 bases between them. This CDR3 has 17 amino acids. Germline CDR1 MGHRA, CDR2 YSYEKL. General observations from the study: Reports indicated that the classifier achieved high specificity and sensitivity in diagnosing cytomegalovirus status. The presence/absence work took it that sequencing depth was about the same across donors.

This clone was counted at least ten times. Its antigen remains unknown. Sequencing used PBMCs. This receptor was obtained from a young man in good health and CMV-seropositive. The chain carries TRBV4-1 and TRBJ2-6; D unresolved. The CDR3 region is CASSLAFTPSGANVLTF. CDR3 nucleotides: TGCGCCAGCAGCCTCGCGTTCACCCCCTCTGGGGCCAACGTCCTGACTTTC.